This T cell receptor (beta chain) came from a study of blood T cells in healthy people across ages. J lost 2 bases, V lost 8 bases, and 6 bases had no gene match. Germline V gene sequence: CDR1 KGHSH, CDR2 LQKENI. The CDR3 has 14 amino acids. This clonotype was counted a single time. Its cognate antigen is unknown. Study conclusions and caveats: The long-lived group displayed more naive CD4+ cells, plus higher diversity, than the aged donors did.

Primed by a sample-barcoded 5' primer and a J-beta primer mix, a second PCR proceeded for roughly 7 to 12 cycles. Each CDR3 protein is one row after TCRdb ran MiXCR on the 5' RACE reads. The sample contains more than 1,400,000 distinct CDR3 sequences, approximately 40% of which appear only once. Each sample yielded at least 5.5 micrograms of PBMC total RNA. The sample taken for sequencing was blood. The receptor's source is a woman in her late teens or twenties in good health. The V and J genes are TRBV18 and TRBJ1-1; TRBD1 matches 9 bases. The CDR3, as DNA: TGTGCCAGCCAGGGACAGGGAGGAAACACTGAAGCTTTCTTT. Protein: CASQGQGGNTEAFF.